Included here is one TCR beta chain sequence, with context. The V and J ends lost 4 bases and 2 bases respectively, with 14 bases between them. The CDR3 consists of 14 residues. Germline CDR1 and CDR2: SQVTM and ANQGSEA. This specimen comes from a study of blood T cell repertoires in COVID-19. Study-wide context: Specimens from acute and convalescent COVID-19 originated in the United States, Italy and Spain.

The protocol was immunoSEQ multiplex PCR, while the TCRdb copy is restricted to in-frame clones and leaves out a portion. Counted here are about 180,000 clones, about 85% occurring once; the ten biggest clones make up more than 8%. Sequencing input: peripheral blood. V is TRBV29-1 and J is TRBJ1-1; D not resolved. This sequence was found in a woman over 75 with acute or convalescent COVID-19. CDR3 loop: CSVASPPVNTEAFF. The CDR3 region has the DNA TGCAGCGTTGCGTCGCCACCAGTCAACACTGAAGCTTTCTTT.